A selection of T cell receptor beta chains follows, all from one sample in a study of blood T cell repertoires in COVID-19. Profiled with immunoSEQ multiplex PCR; TCRdb holds only in-frame clones, not every one. The repertoire holds 300,000 to 450,000 clones, with roughly 87% as singletons. Sequences were obtained from PBMCs or T cells enriched from blood (not recorded which). The receptors shown here come from a woman younger than 45 who had recovered from COVID-19. CDR3s include the opening cysteine and the closing phenylalanine or tryptophan. Fields, in order: CDR3 protein, CDR3 DNA, J gene, clone size, V gene, D gene. D genes are given only for firm matches. Clone size is given for some rows only: seen once, a few or many times, or a class if the clone is expanded.

CDR3aa: CASSEAANFIAPLHF; CDR3nt: TGTGCCAGCAGTGAAGCAGCGAATTTCATCGCACCCCTCCACTTT; j_gene: TRBJ1-6; abundance: once; v_gene: TRBV6-1; d_gene: .
CDR3aa: CATSDLRGGETQYF; CDR3nt: TGTGCCACCAGTGATTTGAGAGGGGGAGAGACCCAGTACTTC; j_gene: TRBJ2-5; abundance: .; v_gene: TRBV24-1; d_gene: .
CDR3aa: CASSQAVTGELFF; CDR3nt: TGTGCCAGCAGCCAAGCGGTGACCGGGGAGCTGTTTTTT; j_gene: TRBJ2-2; abundance: few; v_gene: TRBV3-1/TRBV3-2; d_gene: .
CDR3aa: CASSPGTGGWDTQYF; CDR3nt: TGTGCCAGCTCACCAGGGACAGGGGGCTGGGATACGCAGTATTTT; j_gene: TRBJ2-3; abundance: .; v_gene: TRBV18; d_gene: TRBD1
CDR3aa: CASSSRTGAGYEQYF; CDR3nt: TGTGCCAGCAGCTCTCGGACAGGGGCCGGCTACGAGCAGTACTTC; j_gene: TRBJ2-7; abundance: .; v_gene: TRBV7-2; d_gene: TRBD1
CDR3aa: CASSAQQGEGYTF; CDR3nt: TGTGCCAGCAGCGCCCAACAGGGAGAAGGCTACACCTTC; j_gene: TRBJ1-2; abundance: .; v_gene: TRBV9; d_gene: .
CDR3aa: CAWSVGTGMNTEAFF; CDR3nt: TGTGCCTGGAGTGTGGGGACAGGGATGAACACTGAAGCTTTCTTT; j_gene: TRBJ1-1; abundance: .; v_gene: TRBV30; d_gene: TRBD1
CDR3aa: CASSLPGQGKEQYF; CDR3nt: TGTGCCAGCAGCCTCCCGGGACAGGGCAAAGAGCAGTACTTC; j_gene: TRBJ2-7; abundance: once; v_gene: TRBV7-9; d_gene: TRBD1
CDR3aa: CASSYRAGRWTEAFF; CDR3nt: TGTGCCAGCAGTTACAGAGCCGGGAGGTGGACTGAAGCTTTCTTT; j_gene: TRBJ1-1; abundance: .; v_gene: TRBV6-2/TRBV6-3; d_gene: .
CDR3aa: CASSVAQGARGANVLTF; CDR3nt: TGTGCCAGCAGCGTAGCTCAGGGGGCGAGGGGGGCCAACGTCCTGACTTTC; j_gene: TRBJ2-6; abundance: .; v_gene: TRBV9; d_gene: TRBD1
CDR3aa: CASLDRVGDTQYF; CDR3nt: TGTGCCAGTTTGGACAGGGTTGGGGATACGCAGTATTTT; j_gene: TRBJ2-3; abundance: .; v_gene: TRBV10-3; d_gene: TRBD1
CDR3aa: CASRLTGNTIYF; CDR3nt: TGTGCCAGCAGACTAACTGGAAACACCATATATTTT; j_gene: TRBJ1-3; abundance: .; v_gene: TRBV5-5; d_gene: .
CDR3aa: CASSLYFSRGEETQYF; CDR3nt: TGCGCCAGCAGCTTGTATTTCTCCCGGGGGGAAGAGACCCAGTACTTC; j_gene: TRBJ2-5; abundance: few; v_gene: TRBV5-1; d_gene: TRBD2
CDR3aa: CASSLRQGDTGELFF; CDR3nt: TGTGCCAGCAGTTTAAGGCAGGGGGACACCGGGGAGCTGTTTTTT; j_gene: TRBJ2-2; abundance: .; v_gene: TRBV28; d_gene: TRBD1
CDR3aa: CASSSSSGTGLNPSTDTQYF; CDR3nt: TGCGCCAGCAGCTCGTCCTCCGGGACAGGGTTAAACCCTAGCACAGATACGCAGTATTTT; j_gene: TRBJ2-3; abundance: once; v_gene: TRBV5-1; d_gene: TRBD1
CDR3aa: CASSVINTDTQYF; CDR3nt: TGTGCCAGCAGCGTTATAAACACAGATACGCAGTATTTT; j_gene: TRBJ2-3; abundance: .; v_gene: TRBV7-2; d_gene: .
CDR3aa: CASSPTRGRAYNSPLHF; CDR3nt: TGCGCCAGCAGTCCGACTCGGGGAAGGGCCTATAATTCACCCCTCCACTTT; j_gene: TRBJ1-6; abundance: .; v_gene: TRBV23-1; d_gene: .
CDR3aa: CASSFRDYRPYEQFF; CDR3nt: TGTGCCAGCAGTTTCCGGGACTACCGACCTTATGAGCAGTTCTTC; j_gene: TRBJ2-1; abundance: .; v_gene: TRBV6-2/TRBV6-3; d_gene: TRBD2
CDR3aa: CASSLDRVGTDTQYF; CDR3nt: TGTGCCAGCAGCTTAGACAGGGTTGGCACAGATACGCAGTATTTT; j_gene: TRBJ2-3; abundance: .; v_gene: TRBV7-9; d_gene: .
CDR3aa: CASSGQGARNTGELFF; CDR3nt: TGTGCCAGCAGCGGACAGGGGGCGCGGAACACCGGGGAGCTGTTTTTT; j_gene: TRBJ2-2; abundance: once; v_gene: TRBV7-2; d_gene: TRBD1
CDR3aa: CASSYGGGANTEAFF; CDR3nt: TGTGCCAGCAGCTACGGCGGGGGGGCGAACACTGAAGCTTTCTTT; j_gene: TRBJ1-1; abundance: .; v_gene: TRBV7-8; d_gene: .
CDR3aa: CASRPTGDQETQYF; CDR3nt: TGTGCCAGCAGGCCGACAGGTGACCAAGAGACCCAGTACTTC; j_gene: TRBJ2-5; abundance: .; v_gene: TRBV14; d_gene: .
CDR3aa: CASSITTDREETQYF; CDR3nt: TGTGCCAGCAGCATCACAACGGACAGGGAAGAGACCCAGTACTTC; j_gene: TRBJ2-5; abundance: once; v_gene: TRBV7-7; d_gene: TRBD1
CDR3aa: CASSSVGQGNYGYTF; CDR3nt: TGTGCCAGCAGTTCCGTTGGACAGGGGAACTATGGCTACACCTTC; j_gene: TRBJ1-2; abundance: once; v_gene: TRBV6-5; d_gene: TRBD1
CDR3aa: CASSSVSGGSSSYNEQFF; CDR3nt: TGTGCCAGCAGCTCCGTAAGCGGGGGGTCAAGCTCCTACAATGAGCAGTTCTTC; j_gene: TRBJ2-1; abundance: few; v_gene: TRBV7-9; d_gene: TRBD2
CDR3aa: CASSLSGTEAFF; CDR3nt: TGTGCCAGCAGTCTCAGTGGCACTGAAGCTTTCTTT; j_gene: TRBJ1-1; abundance: .; v_gene: TRBV6-2/TRBV6-3; d_gene: .
CDR3aa: CASTWGGQETQYF; CDR3nt: TGTGCCAGCACATGGGGGGGGCAAGAGACCCAGTACTTC; j_gene: TRBJ2-5; abundance: .; v_gene: TRBV5-6; d_gene: TRBD2
CDR3aa: CASSLDLATESYEQYF; CDR3nt: TGTGCCAGCAGCTTAGATCTGGCGACAGAGAGCTACGAGCAGTACTTC; j_gene: TRBJ2-7; abundance: .; v_gene: TRBV11-2; d_gene: .
CDR3aa: CASSSSGTGTPWGYEQYF; CDR3nt: TGTGCCAGCAGTTCATCCGGGACAGGGACCCCTTGGGGCTACGAGCAGTACTTC; j_gene: TRBJ2-7; abundance: .; v_gene: TRBV28; d_gene: TRBD1
CDR3aa: CASSEADGTGYGYTF; CDR3nt: TGTGCCAGCAGTGAAGCGGACGGGACAGGCTATGGCTACACCTTC; j_gene: TRBJ1-2; abundance: .; v_gene: TRBV6-1; d_gene: TRBD1
CDR3aa: CATSRALDSFPYNEQFF; CDR3nt: TGTGCCACCAGCAGGGCGCTAGACAGCTTCCCCTACAATGAGCAGTTCTTC; j_gene: TRBJ2-1; abundance: .; v_gene: TRBV15; d_gene: .
CDR3aa: CASSRPGQGRNQPQHF; CDR3nt: TGTGCCAGCAGCAGACCTGGACAGGGACGCAATCAGCCCCAGCATTTT; j_gene: TRBJ1-5; abundance: .; v_gene: TRBV21-1; d_gene: .
CDR3aa: CSVEDPVAGNTIYF; CDR3nt: TGCAGCGTTGAAGATCCGGTGGCTGGAAACACCATATATTTT; j_gene: TRBJ1-3; abundance: .; v_gene: TRBV29-1; d_gene: .
CDR3aa: CASSLRRDEQFF; CDR3nt: TGTGCCAGCAGTTTACGGAGGGATGAGCAGTTCTTC; j_gene: TRBJ2-1; abundance: .; v_gene: TRBV28; d_gene: .
CDR3aa: CASSLTRDSGNTIYF; CDR3nt: TGTGCCAGCAGCTTAACCCGGGATTCTGGAAACACCATATATTTT; j_gene: TRBJ1-3; abundance: once; v_gene: TRBV7-7; d_gene: .
CDR3aa: CAWSTSADTQYF; CDR3nt: TGTGCCTGGAGTACTAGCGCAGATACGCAGTATTTT; j_gene: TRBJ2-3; abundance: .; v_gene: TRBV30; d_gene: TRBD2
CDR3aa: CASTTATGGSGANVLTF; CDR3nt: TGTGCCAGTACCACGGCCACAGGGGGTTCTGGGGCCAACGTCCTGACTTTC; j_gene: TRBJ2-6; abundance: .; v_gene: TRBV19; d_gene: TRBD1
CDR3aa: CASSLGQTFTDTQYF; CDR3nt: TGTGCCAGCAGCTTGGGACAGACCTTCACAGATACGCAGTATTTT; j_gene: TRBJ2-3; abundance: .; v_gene: TRBV5-4; d_gene: .
CDR3aa: CASSTRTGGETQYF; CDR3nt: TGTGCCAGCAGCACCCGGACAGGGGGAGAGACCCAGTACTTC; j_gene: TRBJ2-5; abundance: .; v_gene: TRBV13; d_gene: TRBD1
CDR3aa: CASSERQGSSYEQYF; CDR3nt: TGTGCCAGCAGTGAAAGACAGGGAAGCTCCTACGAGCAGTACTTC; j_gene: TRBJ2-7; abundance: .; v_gene: TRBV6-1; d_gene: TRBD1
CDR3aa: CATSRVGGLNYGYTF; CDR3nt: TGTGCCACCAGCAGAGTGGGAGGGCTGAACTATGGCTACACCTTC; j_gene: TRBJ1-2; abundance: .; v_gene: TRBV15; d_gene: .
CDR3aa: CASSQDRGSYEQYF; CDR3nt: TGCGCCAGCAGCCAAGACAGGGGATCCTACGAGCAGTACTTC; j_gene: TRBJ2-7; abundance: .; v_gene: TRBV4-3; d_gene: .
CDR3aa: CTSSQRGRLAGGESGTDTQYF; CDR3nt: TGCACCAGCAGCCAACGAGGGAGACTAGCGGGGGGAGAGTCTGGCACAGATACGCAGTATTTT; j_gene: TRBJ2-3; abundance: once; v_gene: TRBV1; d_gene: .
CDR3aa: CAWSLPDSFLSGNTIYF; CDR3nt: TGTGCCTGGAGTCTTCCGGACAGCTTCTTATCTGGAAACACCATATATTTT; j_gene: TRBJ1-3; abundance: once; v_gene: TRBV30; d_gene: .
CDR3aa: CASSLDGYEQYF; CDR3nt: TGTGCCAGCAGTTTAGACGGGTACGAGCAGTACTTC; j_gene: TRBJ2-7; abundance: .; v_gene: TRBV28; d_gene: .
CDR3aa: CASSDSPGGIDTEAFF; CDR3nt: TGTGCCAGCAGTGATTCCCCAGGGGGCATAGACACTGAAGCTTTCTTT; j_gene: TRBJ1-1; abundance: .; v_gene: TRBV2; d_gene: TRBD1